The 5 T cell receptor beta chains below all came from one sample that was sequenced in a study of blood T cell repertoires in COVID-19. TCRdb keeps only in-frame clones here, not all; method: immunoSEQ multiplex PCR. The sample has fewer than 90,000 clones, 87% seen once. Sequencing was done on a sample of peripheral blood. All receptors come from a male donor with acute or convalescent COVID-19.

The CDR3 coding sequence is TGTGCCAGCAGCCAAGAGACGAGGACAGGGTGGAATTCACCCCTCCACTTT. Translating it yields CASSQETRTGWNSPLHF. The gene calls are TRBV4-2 and TRBJ1-6; 8 bases match TRBD1. Germline lookup yields CDR1 LGHNA and CDR2 YNFKEQ. Trimming removed 0 bases from V and 7 bases from J; junction bases left unmatched: 8. The CDR3 covers 17 residues.

J is TRBJ1-2 and V is TRBV5-1, with D perhaps matching TRBD1 (5 bases). Trimming left V 5 bases short and J 1 base short, with 6 bases between. This CDR3 has 12 amino acids. Germline lookup yields CDR1 SGHRS and CDR2 YFSETQ. This chain's CDR3 is CASRTDNYGYTF. CDR3 nucleotide sequence: TGCGCCAGCAGGACAGATAACTATGGCTACACCTTC.

V gene TRBV11-1 combines with J gene TRBJ2-2; D is perhaps TRBD2 (6 bases). Germline CDR1 and CDR2: SGHAT and FQDESV (reference sequence). This CDR3 has 16 amino acids. The ends were cut back, 3 bases at V and 3 bases at J, with 14 bases in the middle. As DNA, the CDR3 is TGTGCCAGCAGCTTGAGCCGGGGAGGAGACACCGGGGAGCTGTTTTTT. Protein product: CASSLSRGGDTGELFF.

The chain carries TRBV27 and TRBJ1-2, with TRBD1 matching 8 bases. The V segment lost 8 bases and the J segment 0 bases; nucleotides outside the gene matches: 8. The germline gives CDR1 MNHEY, CDR2 SMNVEV (reference sequence). The length of the CDR3 is 15 residues. CDR3 nucleotides: TGTGCCAGCGGGGATCCAGGGGGCCCTAACTATGGCTACACCTTC. Translated: CASGDPGGPNYGYTF.

The chain couples TRBV3-1 (or the pseudogene TRBV3-2) to TRBJ2-5; D perhaps matches TRBD2 (7 bases). CDR3 length: 15 residues. Germline V gene sequence: CDR1 LGHDT, CDR2 YNNKEL (reference sequence). With 1 base removed from V and 4 bases from J, the gap between germline ends came to 13 bases. CDR3 in amino acids: CASSQGSGGLETQYF. For the CDR3, the DNA is TGTGCCAGCAGCCAAGGTTCGGGGGGCCTAGAGACCCAGTACTTC.